This T cell receptor (beta chain) is from a study of T cell responses to AZD1222 COVID-19 vaccine. V was shortened by 7 bases and J by 5 bases, with 13 bases between the two germline ends. CDR1 is KGHDR and CDR2 is SFDVKD in the germline V gene. This CDR3 is 14 amino acids long. Data came from immunoSEQ multiplex PCR; TCRdb stores just in-frame clones and leaves some out. The sample shows more than 85,000 clones, roughly 92% of them seen only once. Sample: peripheral blood, taken 28 days after the second AZD1222 dose. This sequence joins TRBV24-1 and TRBJ2-2; D is perhaps TRBD1 (5 bases). This TCR derives from an adult who received the AZD1222 COVID-19 vaccine. The CDR3 protein is CATSQGSVTGELFF. Written as DNA, the CDR3 is TGTGCCACCAGCCAGGGTTCGGTGACCGGGGAGCTGTTTTTT.